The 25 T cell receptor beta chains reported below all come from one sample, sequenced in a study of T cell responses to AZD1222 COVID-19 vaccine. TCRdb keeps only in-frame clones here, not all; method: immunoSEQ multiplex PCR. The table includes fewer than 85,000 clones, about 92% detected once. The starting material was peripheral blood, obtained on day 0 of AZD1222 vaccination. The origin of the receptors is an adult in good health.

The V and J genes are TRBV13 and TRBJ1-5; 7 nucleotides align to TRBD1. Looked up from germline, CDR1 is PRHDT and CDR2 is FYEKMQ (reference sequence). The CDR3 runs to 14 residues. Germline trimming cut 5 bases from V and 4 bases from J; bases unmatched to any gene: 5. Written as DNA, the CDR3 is TGTGCCAGCAGCCGAGCAGGGGGAAATCAGCCCCAGCATTTT. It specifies CASSRAGGNQPQHF.

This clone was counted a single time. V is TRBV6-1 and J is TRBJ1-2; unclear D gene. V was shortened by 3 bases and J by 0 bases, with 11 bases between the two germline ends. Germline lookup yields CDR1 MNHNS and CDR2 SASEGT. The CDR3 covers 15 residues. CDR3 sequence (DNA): TGTGCCAGCAGTGAGAAGGGATGGCCTAACTATGGCTACACCTTC. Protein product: CASSEKGWPNYGYTF.

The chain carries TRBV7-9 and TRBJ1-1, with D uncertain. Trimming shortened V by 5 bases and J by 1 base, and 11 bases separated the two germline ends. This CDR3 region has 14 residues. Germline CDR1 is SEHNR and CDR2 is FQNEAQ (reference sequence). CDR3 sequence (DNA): TGTGCCAGCAGCCCTGTGCGGCCGAACACTGAAGCTTTCTTT. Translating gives CASSPVRPNTEAFF.

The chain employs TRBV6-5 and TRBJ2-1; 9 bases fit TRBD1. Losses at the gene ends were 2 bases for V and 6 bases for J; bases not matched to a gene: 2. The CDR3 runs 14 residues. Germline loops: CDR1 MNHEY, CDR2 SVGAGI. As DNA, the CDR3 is TGTGCCAGCAGTTACGGGACAGGGATCAATGAGCAGTTCTTC. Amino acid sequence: CASSYGTGINEQFF.

The CDR3 here is CASSLELANEQFF. The DNA for the CDR3 is TGTGCCAGCAGCTTAGAGCTAGCGAATGAGCAGTTCTTC. The V call is TRBV7-3, the J call TRBJ2-1; TRBD2 might be the D (6 bases). Germline loops: CDR1 SGHTA, CDR2 FQGTGA. The CDR3 length is 13 residues. V was shortened by 2 bases and J by 7 bases, with 9 bases between the two germline ends.

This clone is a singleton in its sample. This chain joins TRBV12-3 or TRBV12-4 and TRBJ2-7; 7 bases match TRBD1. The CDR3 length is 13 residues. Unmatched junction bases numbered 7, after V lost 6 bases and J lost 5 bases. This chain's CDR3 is CASSTGQLNEQYF. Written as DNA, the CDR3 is TGTGCCAGCAGCACGGGACAGTTGAACGAGCAGTACTTC.

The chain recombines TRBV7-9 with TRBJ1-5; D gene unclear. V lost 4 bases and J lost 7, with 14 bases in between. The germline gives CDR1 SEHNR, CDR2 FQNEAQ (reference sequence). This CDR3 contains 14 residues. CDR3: CASSSTSHLQPQHF. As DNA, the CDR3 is TGTGCCAGCAGCTCCACATCTCACCTACAGCCCCAGCATTTT.

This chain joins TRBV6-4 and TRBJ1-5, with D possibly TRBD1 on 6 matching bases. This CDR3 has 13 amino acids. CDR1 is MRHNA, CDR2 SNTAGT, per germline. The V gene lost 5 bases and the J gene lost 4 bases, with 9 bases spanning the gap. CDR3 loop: CASSQTGNQPQHF. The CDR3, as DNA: TGTGCCAGCAGTCAAACAGGGAATCAGCCCCAGCATTTT.

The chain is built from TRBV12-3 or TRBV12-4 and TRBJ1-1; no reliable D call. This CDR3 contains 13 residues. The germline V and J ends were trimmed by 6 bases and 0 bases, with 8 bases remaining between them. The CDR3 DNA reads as TGTGCCAGCAGCCAATTCTTGAACACTGAAGCTTTCTTT. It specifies CASSQFLNTEAFF.

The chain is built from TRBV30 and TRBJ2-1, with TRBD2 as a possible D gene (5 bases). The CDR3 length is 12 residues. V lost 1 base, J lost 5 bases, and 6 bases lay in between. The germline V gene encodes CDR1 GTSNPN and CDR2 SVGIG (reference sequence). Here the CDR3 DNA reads TGTGCCTGGAGTGGACTAAACAATGAGCAGTTCTTC. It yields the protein CAWSGLNNEQFF.

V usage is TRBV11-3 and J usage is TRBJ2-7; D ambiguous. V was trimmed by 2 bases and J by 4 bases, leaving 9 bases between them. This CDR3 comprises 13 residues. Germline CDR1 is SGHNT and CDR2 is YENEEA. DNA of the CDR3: TGTGCCAGCAGCTTACTCGGGTCGTACGAGCAGTACTTC. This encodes CASSLLGSYEQYF.

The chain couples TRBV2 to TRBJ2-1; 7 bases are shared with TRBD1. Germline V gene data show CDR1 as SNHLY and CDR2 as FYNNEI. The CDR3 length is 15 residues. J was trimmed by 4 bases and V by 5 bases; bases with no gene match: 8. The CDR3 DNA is TGTGCCAGCAGTACCGACAGGGCCCCGTACAATGAGCAGTTCTTC. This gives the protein CASSTDRAPYNEQFF.

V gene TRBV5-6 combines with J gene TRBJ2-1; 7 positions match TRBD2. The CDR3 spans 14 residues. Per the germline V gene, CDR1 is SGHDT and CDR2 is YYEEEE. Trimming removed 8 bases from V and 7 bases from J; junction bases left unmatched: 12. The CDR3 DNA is TGTGCCAGTCAGAGGACTAGTATTGGGAATGAGCAGTTCTTC. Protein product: CASQRTSIGNEQFF.

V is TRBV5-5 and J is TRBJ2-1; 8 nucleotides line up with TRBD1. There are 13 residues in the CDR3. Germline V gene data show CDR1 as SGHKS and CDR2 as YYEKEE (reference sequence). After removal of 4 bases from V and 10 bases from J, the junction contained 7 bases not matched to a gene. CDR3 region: CASSPSRDREQFF. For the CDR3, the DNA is TGTGCCAGCAGCCCGTCCCGGGACAGGGAGCAGTTCTTC. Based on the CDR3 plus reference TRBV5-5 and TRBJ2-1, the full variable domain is DAGVTQSPTHLIKTRGQQVTLRCSPISGHKSVSWYQQVLGQGPQFIFQYYEKEERGRGNFPDRFSARQFPNYSSELNVNALLLGDSALYLCASSPSRDREQFFGPGTRLTVL.

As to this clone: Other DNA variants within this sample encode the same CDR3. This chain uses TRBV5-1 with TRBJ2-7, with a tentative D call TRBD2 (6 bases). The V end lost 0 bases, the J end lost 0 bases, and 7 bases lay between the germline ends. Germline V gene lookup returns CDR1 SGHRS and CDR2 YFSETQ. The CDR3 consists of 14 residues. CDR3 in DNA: TGCGCCAGCAGCTTGGCCGGGAGCTCCTACGAGCAGTACTTC. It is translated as CASSLAGSSYEQYF.

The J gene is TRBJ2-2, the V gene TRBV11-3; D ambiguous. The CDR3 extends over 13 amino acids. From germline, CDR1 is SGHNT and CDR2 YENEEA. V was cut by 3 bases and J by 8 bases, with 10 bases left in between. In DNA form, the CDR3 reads TGTGCCAGCAGCTTGACGGCTTTAGGGGAGCTGTTTTTT. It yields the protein CASSLTALGELFF.

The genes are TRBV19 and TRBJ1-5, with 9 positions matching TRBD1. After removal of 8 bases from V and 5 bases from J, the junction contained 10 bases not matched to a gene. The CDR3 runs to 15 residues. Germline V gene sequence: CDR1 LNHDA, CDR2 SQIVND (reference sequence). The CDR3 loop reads CASDRGGTDYQPQHF. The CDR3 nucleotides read TGTGCCAGTGACAGGGGGGGGACGGACTATCAGCCCCAGCATTTT.

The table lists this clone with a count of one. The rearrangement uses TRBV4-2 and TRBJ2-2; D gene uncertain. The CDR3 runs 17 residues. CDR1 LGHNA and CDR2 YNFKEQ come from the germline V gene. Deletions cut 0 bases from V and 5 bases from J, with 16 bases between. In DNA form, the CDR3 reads TGTGCCAGCAGCCAAGATCTCGCCGGCTCCTCAACCGGGGAGCTGTTTTTT. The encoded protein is CASSQDLAGSSTGELFF.

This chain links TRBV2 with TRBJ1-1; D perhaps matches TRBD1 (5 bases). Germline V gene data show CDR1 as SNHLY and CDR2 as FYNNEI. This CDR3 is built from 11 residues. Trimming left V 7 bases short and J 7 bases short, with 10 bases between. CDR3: CASTREVEAFF. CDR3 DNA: TGTGCCAGCACCAGGGAGGTTGAAGCTTTCTTT.

CDR3 protein: CASSFRGRPSSGANVLTF. Written as DNA, the CDR3 is TGTGCCAGCAGTTTTAGGGGCCGACCGAGCTCTGGGGCCAACGTCCTGACTTTC. This chain joins TRBV27 and TRBJ2-6, with D tentatively TRBD1 (5 bases). Trimming took 3 bases from V and 0 from J, leaving 15 bases between them. This CDR3 region has 18 residues. Per germline, CDR1 MNHEY and CDR2 SMNVEV (reference sequence).

The CDR3 protein is CASSLGGGQNTEAFF. CDR3 sequence (DNA): TGTGCCAGCAGCTTGGGAGGGGGACAGAACACTGAAGCTTTCTTT. The rearrangement joins TRBV5-5 to TRBJ1-1; a possible D gene is TRBD1 (6 bases). Trimming stripped 0 bases from V and 1 base from J, with 10 bases between. There are 15 residues in the CDR3. Germline V gives CDR1 SGHKS, CDR2 YYEKEE (reference sequence).

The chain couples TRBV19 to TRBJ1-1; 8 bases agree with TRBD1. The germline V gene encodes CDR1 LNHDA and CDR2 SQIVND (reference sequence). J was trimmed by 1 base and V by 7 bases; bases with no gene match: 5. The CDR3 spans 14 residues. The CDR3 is CASTRDRRNTEAFF. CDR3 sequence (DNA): TGTGCCAGTACCCGGGACAGGCGGAACACTGAAGCTTTCTTT.

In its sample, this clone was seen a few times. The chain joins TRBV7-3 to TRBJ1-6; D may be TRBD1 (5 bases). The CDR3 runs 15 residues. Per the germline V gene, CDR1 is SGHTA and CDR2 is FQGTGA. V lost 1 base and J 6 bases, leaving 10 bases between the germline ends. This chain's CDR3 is CASSLNGQGNSPLHF. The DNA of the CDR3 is TGTGCCAGCAGCTTAAATGGGCAGGGTAATTCACCCCTCCACTTT.

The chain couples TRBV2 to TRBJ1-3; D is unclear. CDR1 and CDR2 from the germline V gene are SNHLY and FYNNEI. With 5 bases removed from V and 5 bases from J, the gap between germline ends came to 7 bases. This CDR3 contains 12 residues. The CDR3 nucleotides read TGTGCCAGCAGTCCATCAAGAAACACCATATATTTT. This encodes CASSPSRNTIYF.

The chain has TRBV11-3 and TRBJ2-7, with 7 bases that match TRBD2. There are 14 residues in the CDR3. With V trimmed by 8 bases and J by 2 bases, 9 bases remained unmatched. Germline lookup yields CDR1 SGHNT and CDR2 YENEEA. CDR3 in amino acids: CASARGRAAYEQYF. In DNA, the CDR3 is TGTGCCAGCGCCCGGGGGAGGGCGGCCTACGAGCAGTACTTC.